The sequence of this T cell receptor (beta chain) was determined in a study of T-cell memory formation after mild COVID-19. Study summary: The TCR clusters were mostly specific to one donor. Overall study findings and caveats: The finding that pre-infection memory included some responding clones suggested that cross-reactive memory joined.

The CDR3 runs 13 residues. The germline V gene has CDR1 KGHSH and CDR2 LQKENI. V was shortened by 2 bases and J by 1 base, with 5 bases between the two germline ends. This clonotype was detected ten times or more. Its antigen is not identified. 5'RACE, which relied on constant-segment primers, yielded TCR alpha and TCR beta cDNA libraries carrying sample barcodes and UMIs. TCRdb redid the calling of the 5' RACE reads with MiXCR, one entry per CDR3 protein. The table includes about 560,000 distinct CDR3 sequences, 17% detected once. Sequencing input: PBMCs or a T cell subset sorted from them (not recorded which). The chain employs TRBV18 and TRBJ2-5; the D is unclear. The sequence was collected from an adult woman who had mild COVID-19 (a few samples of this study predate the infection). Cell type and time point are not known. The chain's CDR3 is CASSPNSQETQYF. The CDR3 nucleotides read TGTGCCAGCTCACCAAACAGCCAAGAGACCCAGTACTTC. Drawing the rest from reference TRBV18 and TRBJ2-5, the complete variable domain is NAGVMQNPRHLVRRRGQEARLRCSPMKGHSHVYWYRQLPEEGLKFMVYLQKENIIDESGMPKERFSAEFPKEGPSILRIQQVVRGDSAAYFCASSPNSQETQYFGPGTRLLVL.